The 20 T cell receptor beta chains presented below share a single source sample, sequenced in a study of cytomegalovirus exposure and HLA in healthy donors. The PCR employed 60 Vbeta primers together with 13 Jbeta primers. TCRdb keeps only in-frame clones here, not all; method: immunoSEQ multiplex PCR. The data contain over 150,000 clones, about three quarters of them singletons. The sequenced sample was PBMCs. The receptors shown here come from a woman aged 25 to 39 in good health and CMV-seronegative.

This clone was recorded only once. The gene calls are TRBV18 and TRBJ2-2; 7 nucleotides match TRBD1. Per germline, CDR1 KGHSH and CDR2 LQKENI. Germline trimming cut 6 bases from V and 6 bases from J; bases unmatched to any gene: 13. This CDR3 has 16 residues. Written as DNA, the CDR3 is TGTGCCAGCTCTCGCACCGGGACAGACTTCTCCGGGGAGCTGTTTTTT. Residues: CASSRTGTDFSGELFF.

V and J are TRBV28 and TRBJ2-1; D not certain. This CDR3 is built from 11 residues. V was pared by 5 bases and J by 7 bases, with 6 bases between. Germline lookup yields CDR1 MDHEN and CDR2 SYDVKM. This chain's CDR3 is CASSVLNEQFF. The CDR3 coding sequence is TGTGCCAGCAGTGTTTTAAATGAGCAGTTCTTC. Complete variable domain (other parts from reference TRBV28 and TRBJ2-1): DVKVTQSSRYLVKRTGEKVFLECVQDMDHENMFWYRQDPGLGLRLIYFSYDVKMKEKGDIPEGYSVSREKKERFSLILESASTNQTSMYLCASSVLNEQFFGPGTRLTVL.

This clone was seen only a few times. DNA for the CDR3: TGCGCCAGCAGCTCCGGGACAGCTCAAGAGACCCAGTACTTC. Its translation is CASSSGTAQETQYF. The genes are TRBV5-1 and TRBJ2-5; 7 positions match TRBD1. Germline CDR1 reads SGHRS; CDR2 reads YFSETQ. V lost 3 bases to trimming and J lost 2 bases; unmatched junction nucleotides: 4. The CDR3 is made up of 14 amino acids.

There are a few counts of this clone. CDR3 residues: CASSTQTGNEQFF. The CDR3 bases are TGTGCCAGCTCAACTCAGACAGGGAATGAGCAGTTCTTC. The V call is TRBV18, the J call TRBJ2-1, with 7 positions matching TRBD1. V was pared by 5 bases and J by 7 bases, with 5 bases of the junction left unmatched. CDR3 length: 13 amino acids. CDR1 is KGHSH, CDR2 LQKENI, per germline.

The chain carries TRBV5-6 and TRBJ2-1; D not certain. The V and J ends lost 6 bases and 0 bases respectively, with 7 bases between them. The germline V gene encodes CDR1 SGHDT and CDR2 YYEEEE. The CDR3 has 13 amino acids. In nucleotides, the CDR3 is TGTGCCAGCACCAAGCGCTCCTACAATGAGCAGTTCTTC. This encodes CASTKRSYNEQFF. The variable domain in full, with the rest retrieved from reference TRBV5-6 and TRBJ2-1, is DAGVTQSPTHLIKTRGQQVTLRCSPKSGHDTVSWYQQALGQGPQFIFQYYEEEERQRGNFPDRFSGHQFPNYSSELNVNALLLGDSALYLCASTKRSYNEQFFGPGTRLTVL.

This sequence joins TRBV20-1 and TRBJ2-1; a weak D match, TRBD2 (6 bases). Trimming left V 6 bases short and J 15 bases short, with 15 bases between. The CDR3 loop spans 10 amino acids. Per the germline V gene, CDR1 is DFQATT and CDR2 is SNEGSKA (reference sequence). CDR3 bases: TGCAGTGCGAAGAGACTAGTGGCGTTCTTC. Translation: CSAKRLVAFF.

The chain has TRBV10-3 and TRBJ1-2; no clear D gene. The germline gives CDR1 ENHRY, CDR2 SYGVKD. The CDR3 totals 11 residues. Trimming removed 3 bases at V and 8 bases at J, with 7 bases between. CDR3 DNA sequence: TGTGCCATCAGTGACGTGTCCGGCTACACCTTC. Amino acid sequence: CAISDVSGYTF.

The chain joins TRBV6-1 to TRBJ1-6; D is unresolved. This CDR3 region has 14 residues. The germline V gene has CDR1 MNHNS and CDR2 SASEGT. Trimming removed 0 bases from V and 9 bases from J, with 9 bases in between. CDR3 DNA: TGTGCCAGCAGTGAAGCGCACGGAGGTTCACCCCTCCACTTT. It specifies CASSEAHGGSPLHF.

The J gene is TRBJ2-2, the V gene TRBV19; TRBD1 aligns across 9 bases. CDR3 length: 14 residues. The junction had 5 bases not matched to a gene; V was cut back by 7 bases and J by 5 bases. Looked up from germline, CDR1 is LNHDA and CDR2 is SQIVND (reference sequence). CDR3 in amino acids: CASNDRGETGELFF. In DNA form, the CDR3 reads TGTGCCAGTAACGACAGGGGGGAAACCGGGGAGCTGTTTTTT. Based on the CDR3 plus reference TRBV19 and TRBJ2-2, the full variable domain is DGGITQSPKYLFRKEGQNVTLSCEQNLNHDAMYWYRQDPGQGLRLIYYSQIVNDFQKGDIAEGYSVSREKKESFPLTVTSAQKNPTAFYLCASNDRGETGELFFGEGSRLTVL.

The chain combines TRBV5-1 with TRBJ2-7; 8 bases align to TRBD2. Germline-derived CDR1 and CDR2 are SGHRS and YFSETQ. Losses at the gene ends were 4 bases for V and 7 bases for J; bases not matched to a gene: 16. There are 16 residues in the CDR3. Here the CDR3 DNA reads TGCGCCAGCAGCCTGGTGTGGACGGGAGGGCCGGGGGAGCAGTACTTC. Protein product: CASSLVWTGGPGEQYF.

A few counts support this clone. The chain has TRBV6-5 and TRBJ2-1, with D possibly TRBD2 on 6 matching bases. The V end lost 5 bases, the J end lost 5 bases, and 16 bases lay between the germline ends. CDR3 length equals 15 residues. Germline V CDR1 and CDR2: MNHEY, SVGAGI. The CDR3 here is CASSPGTPSNNEQFF. In nucleotides, the CDR3 is TGTGCCAGCAGTCCCGGGACTCCTTCAAACAATGAGCAGTTCTTC.

J is TRBJ2-4 and V is TRBV28; D remains unclear. The ends were cut back, 6 bases at V and 3 bases at J, with 15 bases in the middle. CDR3 size: 15 residues. Germline V gene data show CDR1 as MDHEN and CDR2 as SYDVKM. The CDR3 reads CASRPTGQFKNIQYF. The CDR3 nucleotides are TGTGCCAGCAGACCAACGGGTCAGTTCAAAAACATTCAGTACTTC.

This chain joins TRBV7-2 and TRBJ2-7; maybe TRBD1 (5 bases). CDR3 size: 14 residues. Germline V gene sequence: CDR1 SGHTA, CDR2 FQGNSA. The germline V and J ends were trimmed by 1 base and 3 bases, with 10 bases remaining between them. Written as DNA, the CDR3 is TGTGCCAGCAGCTTAGTAGGGGCACACTACGAGCAGTACTTC. Encoded protein: CASSLVGAHYEQYF. Supplemented by reference TRBV7-2 and TRBJ2-7, the full variable domain reads GAGVSQSPSNKVTEKGKDVELRCDPISGHTALYWYRQSLGQGLEFLIYFQGNSAPDKSGLPSDRFSAERTGGSVSTLTIQRTQQEDSAVYLCASSLVGAHYEQYFGPGTRLTVT.

The chain combines TRBV2 with TRBJ1-3; 8 bases match TRBD1. Germline V CDR1 and CDR2: SNHLY, FYNNEI. The CDR3 sequence is 12 residues long. The V gene end was trimmed by 8 bases and the J gene end by 7 bases; junction bases not matched to a gene: 4. The CDR3 spells CASADRGNTIYF. DNA of the CDR3: TGTGCCAGCGCCGACAGGGGCAACACCATATATTTT.

This chain joins TRBV5-1 and TRBJ2-1, with 8 positions matching TRBD1. V lost 2 bases and J lost 3; bases outside the gene matches: 7. This CDR3 comprises 16 residues. CDR1 is SGHRS, CDR2 YFSETQ, per germline. As DNA, the CDR3 is TGCGCCAGCAGCTTCTTTTGGACAGGGAGCTACAATGAGCAGTTCTTC. Protein: CASSFFWTGSYNEQFF. The full variable domain, its missing parts supplied by reference TRBV5-1 and TRBJ2-1, is KAGVTQTPRYLIKTRGQQVTLSCSPISGHRSVSWYQQTPGQGLQFLFEYFSETQRNKGNFPGRFSGRQFSNSRSEMNVSTLELGDSALYLCASSFFWTGSYNEQFFGPGTRLTVL.

The V call is TRBV6-6, the J call TRBJ2-2, with TRBD2 as a possible D gene (7 bases). Trimming stripped 6 bases from V and 11 bases from J, with 13 bases between. The germline gives CDR1 MNHNY, CDR2 SVGAGI (reference sequence). The CDR3 totals 12 residues. The CDR3 region is CASRGGTIELFF. In DNA, the CDR3 is TGTGCCAGCAGGGGAGGGACAATCGAGCTGTTTTTT.

The rearrangement uses TRBV7-7 and TRBJ2-3, with 11 nucleotides matching TRBD2. Germline lookup yields CDR1 SSHAT and CDR2 FNYEAQ (reference sequence). The CDR3 is made up of 15 amino acids. V shed 5 bases and J 2 bases; nucleotides not matched to a gene: 3. Here the CDR3 DNA reads TGTGCCAGCAGCAATAGCGGGGGGGACACAGATACGCAGTATTTT. Its protein is CASSNSGGDTDTQYF. The full variable domain, its missing parts supplied by reference TRBV7-7 and TRBJ2-3, is GAGVSQSPRYKVTKRGQDVTLRCDPISSHATLYWYQQALGQGPEFLTYFNYEAQPDKSGLPSDRFSAERPEGSISTLTIQRTEQRDSAMYRCASSNSGGDTDTQYFGPGTRLTVL.

The chain employs TRBV9 and TRBJ2-2; perhaps TRBD2 as D (7 bases). The CDR3 covers 17 residues. Between the trimmed V and J ends, which lost 0 bases and 1 base, there was a span of 13 bases. Germline V CDR1 and CDR2: SGDLS, YYNGEE. The CDR3 DNA is TGTGCCAGCAGCGTAGAGGGGGGGACCATGAACACCGGGGAGCTGTTTTTT. Its protein is CASSVEGGTMNTGELFF.

The rearrangement joins TRBV29-1 to TRBJ1-1; D is unresolved. Per germline, CDR1 SQVTM and CDR2 ANQGSEA. The ends were cut back, 5 bases at V and 3 bases at J, with 10 bases in the middle. The CDR3 runs to 12 residues. CDR3 bases: TGCAGCGTTAGTATGGCCTACACTGAAGCTTTCTTT. Translation: CSVSMAYTEAFF.

The chain carries TRBV28 and TRBJ1-1, with a weak D call TRBD1 (6 bases). CDR3 size: 14 residues. Germline V gene lookup returns CDR1 MDHEN and CDR2 SYDVKM. Trimming cost V 6 bases and J 11 bases, with 22 bases left between them. In nucleotides, the CDR3 is TGTGCCAGCAGCTCCACCCCGGGACAAAGTTTCGCTTTCTTT. Translated, it gives CASSSTPGQSFAFF.